The 18 T cell receptor beta chains in this list originate from one sample, sequenced in a study of control samples from healthy donors and cancer patients. Profiling relied on immunoSEQ multiplex PCR, and the TCRdb table lists in-frame clones only, not all of them. The data hold some 76,000 clones, with nearly 90% observed a single time. The sequencing input was PBMCs. Every receptor here comes from a man aged 55 to 70 with lung cancer.

V usage is TRBV5-5 and J usage is TRBJ2-2, with D maybe TRBD2 (6 bases). Germline V gene lookup returns CDR1 SGHKS and CDR2 YYEKEE (reference sequence). This CDR3 is 14 amino acids long. Trimming removed 1 base at V and 5 bases at J, with 9 bases between. The CDR3 DNA reads as TGTGCCAGCAGCTTGCGGCGGGATACCGGGGAGCTGTTTTTT. This codes for CASSLRRDTGELFF. Full variable domain (missing parts from reference TRBV5-5 and TRBJ2-2): DAGVTQSPTHLIKTRGQQVTLRCSPISGHKSVSWYQQVLGQGPQFIFQYYEKEERGRGNFPDRFSARQFPNYSSELNVNALLLGDSALYLCASSLRRDTGELFFGEGSRLTVL.

The CDR3 nucleotides are TGTGCCTGGAGTGTCCAACAGGGGAGAGGGGCTTTCTTT. Protein: CAWSVQQGRGAFF. The chain recombines TRBV30 with TRBJ1-1; 7 nucleotides agree with TRBD1. Trimming took 0 bases from V and 11 from J; bases not matched to a gene: 9. CDR3 length: 13 amino acids. The germline gives CDR1 GTSNPN, CDR2 SVGIG (reference sequence).

The V and J genes are TRBV4-1 and TRBJ2-5; 7 positions match TRBD2. CDR3 length: 17 amino acids. Germline CDR1 MGHRA, CDR2 YSYEKL. The trim removed 0 bases at V and 2 bases at J, leaving 9 bases unmatched. The CDR3 region has the DNA TGCGCCAGCAGCCAAGAGGGACCGGGGGGTTTACAAGAGACCCAGTACTTC. Amino acid sequence: CASSQEGPGGLQETQYF.

The J gene is TRBJ1-3, the V gene TRBV6-1; D gene uncertain. CDR3 length: 16 amino acids. V was shortened by 1 base and J by 0 bases, with 10 bases between the two germline ends. Germline CDR1 and CDR2: MNHNS and SASEGT. CDR3: CASSEDSYFSGNTIYF. CDR3 coding DNA: TGTGCCAGCAGTGAAGACTCGTACTTCTCTGGAAACACCATATATTTT.

This chain joins TRBV29-1 and TRBJ1-5; 8 bases fit TRBD1. J lost 7 bases, V lost 6 bases, and 8 bases had no gene match. The CDR3 is 13 residues long. Germline CDR1 reads SQVTM; CDR2 reads ANQGSEA. Written as DNA, the CDR3 is TGCAGCGTCCAGGCAGGGGGCGACCAGCCCCAGCATTTT. Translated, it gives CSVQAGGDQPQHF.

The chain has TRBV5-6 and TRBJ1-5; TRBD1 matches 10 bases. Germline values: CDR1 SGHDT, CDR2 YYEEEE. V trimming: 5 bases; J trimming: 5 bases; junction bases outside the gene matches: 7. The CDR3 has 15 residues. The CDR3 nucleotides are TGTGCCAGCAGTCGGTCTGGGACAGGGGATCAGCCCCAGCATTTT. This codes for CASSRSGTGDQPQHF.

The table lists this clone with a few counts. The chain carries TRBV7-2 and TRBJ2-3; possibly TRBD2 for D (5 bases). The CDR3 totals 15 residues. Trimming shortened V by 6 bases and J by 5 bases, and 18 bases separated the two germline ends. Germline V gene lookup returns CDR1 SGHTA and CDR2 FQGNSA. CDR3 residues: CASREALSLGDTQYF. CDR3 sequence (DNA): TGTGCCAGCAGGGAGGCCTTGAGTTTAGGAGATACGCAGTATTTT.

The rearrangement links TRBV27 to TRBJ2-2; no reliable D call. The CDR3 loop spans 13 amino acids. Trimming removed 3 bases at V and 4 bases at J, with 6 bases between. The germline V gene has CDR1 MNHEY and CDR2 SMNVEV (reference sequence). The CDR3 spells CASSFSFTGELFF. CDR3 coding DNA: TGTGCCAGCAGTTTTTCTTTCACCGGGGAGCTGTTTTTT.

V is TRBV29-1 and J is TRBJ1-2; tentatively, D is TRBD1 (6 bases). V was trimmed by 3 bases and J by 3 bases, leaving 20 bases between them. CDR3 length: 16 residues. Germline V gene lookup returns CDR1 SQVTM and CDR2 ANQGSEA. The CDR3 protein is CSVESGILDSHYGYTF. The CDR3 DNA reads as TGCAGCGTTGAGAGCGGGATCCTGGACAGCCACTATGGCTACACCTTC.

This clone occurred once. The chain links TRBV24-1 to TRBJ2-3; the match to TRBD1 covers 8 bases. Per germline, CDR1 KGHDR and CDR2 SFDVKD. V shed 2 bases, J shed 1 base, and the junction held 4 bases outside the gene matches. This CDR3 contains 16 residues. The CDR3 DNA follows: TGTGCCACCAGTGATTCGGACAGGGTGCGCACAGATACGCAGTATTTT. Residues: CATSDSDRVRTDTQYF.

The chain is built from TRBV29-1 and TRBJ1-4; D ambiguous. The CDR3 is 11 residues long. CDR1 and CDR2 (germline): SQVTM, ANQGSEA. Trimming left V 2 bases short and J 8 bases short, with 6 bases between. The DNA for the CDR3 is TGCAGCGTTGAATCTAGGGAAAAACTGTTTTTT. Protein product: CSVESREKLFF. Using reference TRBV29-1 and TRBJ1-4 for the parts outside the CDR3, the full variable domain is SAVISQKPSRDICQRGTSLTIQCQVDSQVTMMFWYRQQPGQSLTLIATANQGSEATYESGFVIDKFPISRPNLTFSTLTVSNMSPEDSSIYLCSVESREKLFFGSGTQLSVL.

The chain joins TRBV4-2 to TRBJ2-3, with D possibly TRBD1 on 6 matching bases. The length of the CDR3 is 18 residues. Germline CDR1 LGHNA, CDR2 YNFKEQ. The germline V and J ends were trimmed by 1 base and 0 bases, with 17 bases remaining between them. The CDR3: CASSQVLYRATSTDTQYF. CDR3 sequence (DNA): TGTGCCAGCAGCCAAGTCCTTTACAGGGCAACTAGCACAGATACGCAGTATTTT.

The rearrangement joins TRBV10-3 to TRBJ2-1; TRBD2 aligns across 11 bases. CDR3 length equals 14 residues. The V gene's germline CDR1 is ENHRY and CDR2 SYGVKD. Trimming cost V 8 bases and J 6 bases; bases outside gene matches: 6. The CDR3 sequence: CAIATSGAGNEQFF. DNA for the CDR3: TGTGCCATCGCGACTAGCGGGGCAGGCAATGAGCAGTTCTTC.

The V gene is TRBV3-1 (or the pseudogene TRBV3-2), the J gene TRBJ2-2, with D maybe TRBD2 (5 bases). Deletions cut 1 base from V and 8 bases from J, with 11 bases between. The CDR3 is 14 amino acids. The V gene's germline CDR1 is LGHDT and CDR2 YNNKEL (reference sequence). The CDR3 loop is CASSQVSPGGELFF. The CDR3 nucleotides are TGTGCCAGCAGCCAAGTTTCCCCGGGAGGGGAGCTGTTTTTT.

The chain carries TRBV24-1 and TRBJ1-2; 11 positions match TRBD1. The CDR3 is 17 amino acids. CDR1 is KGHDR, CDR2 SFDVKD, per germline. With 4 bases clipped from V and 5 bases from J, the junction kept 11 bases outside the gene matches. The CDR3 nucleotides are TGTGCCACCAGTGACCCGGGACAGGGGGTCGGTCGGTATGGCTACACCTTC. This translates into CATSDPGQGVGRYGYTF.

This clone showed up just a few times. V usage is TRBV9 and J usage is TRBJ1-2; TRBD1 aligns across 11 bases. CDR3 length: 14 residues. V was clipped by 3 bases and J by 8 bases; unmatched bases: 6. Germline lookup yields CDR1 SGDLS and CDR2 YYNGEE. For the CDR3, the DNA is TGTGCCAGCAGCGCTGGACAGGGGGCGGGCGGCTACACCTTC. The encoded protein is CASSAGQGAGGYTF.

The chain combines TRBV5-4 with TRBJ2-7; no reliable D call. This CDR3 is built from 16 residues. With 2 bases removed from V and 1 base from J, the gap between germline ends came to 16 bases. Germline CDR1 SGHNT, CDR2 YYREEE (reference sequence). CDR3: CASSFGTELPSYEQYF. Here the CDR3 DNA reads TGTGCCAGCAGCTTCGGCACCGAACTTCCTTCCTACGAGCAGTACTTC.

The chain links TRBV12-3 or TRBV12-4 to TRBJ1-5, with unresolved D. The CDR3 runs 13 residues. V was trimmed by 3 bases and J by 3 bases, leaving 6 bases between them. This CDR3 is CASSFRFNQPQHF. The DNA for the CDR3 is TGTGCCAGCAGTTTTCGGTTCAATCAGCCCCAGCATTTT.